The 26 T cell receptor beta chains in this list originate from one sample, sequenced in a study of shared clonotypes between healthy human individuals. Sequencing was performed with immunoSEQ multiplex PCR; in TCRdb, only in-frame clones are kept and a portion is missing. The profile shows 1.5 million to 2.5 million clones, about 95% of them singletons. CD45RO-negative CD8 cells positively selected for CCR7 made up the naive population, which excluded terminally differentiated effector memory CD45RA+ cells. The sequenced material came from naive CD8+ T cells sorted from blood. The receptors come from a man aged 18 to 29 in good health.

The chain combines TRBV11-2 with TRBJ2-7; D unresolved. CDR3 length: 14 residues. V was cut by 1 base and J by 5 bases, with 12 bases left in between. CDR1 is SGHAT, CDR2 FQNNGV, per germline. The CDR3 is CASSLVGPLDEQYF. CDR3 sequence (DNA): TGTGCCAGCAGCTTAGTCGGGCCGCTCGACGAGCAGTACTTC.

The J gene is TRBJ2-3, the V gene TRBV5-1; no clear D gene. The germline CDR1 and CDR2 sequences are SGHRS and YFSETQ. The CDR3 sequence is 16 residues long. The V end lost 2 bases, the J end lost 1 base, and 14 bases lay between the germline ends. The CDR3 sequence: CASSFSPPGGTDTQYF. The CDR3 nucleotides are TGCGCCAGCAGCTTTTCCCCCCCTGGAGGCACAGATACGCAGTATTTT.

The chain has TRBV9 and TRBJ2-7, with TRBD2 as a possible D gene (5 bases). The CDR3 runs 16 residues. Per germline, CDR1 SGDLS and CDR2 YYNGEE. With 0 bases removed from V and 1 base from J, the gap between germline ends came to 14 bases. As DNA, the CDR3 is TGTGCCAGCAGCGTAGGCGAGGGCCGTGTTTCCTACGAGCAGTACTTC. This sequence encodes CASSVGEGRVSYEQYF.

The V and J genes are TRBV27 and TRBJ2-7; TRBD2 agrees at 8 bases. Germline V gene data show CDR1 as MNHEY and CDR2 as SMNVEV (reference sequence). V shed 5 bases and J 1 base; nucleotides not matched to a gene: 10. The CDR3 covers 16 residues. DNA of the CDR3: TGTGCCAGCAGTCCATCGGGGGGGGAGGTATCCTACGAGCAGTACTTC. It yields the protein CASSPSGGEVSYEQYF.

J is TRBJ1-2 and V is TRBV14; D is ambiguous. Trimming pared 4 bases from V and 7 bases from J, leaving 22 bases between. Germline V gene sequence: CDR1 SGHDN, CDR2 FVKESK. The CDR3 sequence is 16 residues long. The CDR3 DNA reads TGTGCCAGCAGCCGTCTCGTCCGGGTCCGGCTTAGTGGCTACACCTTC. Protein: CASSRLVRVRLSGYTF.

This chain joins TRBV4-1 and TRBJ2-7, with D tentatively TRBD1 (6 bases). Germline lookup yields CDR1 MGHRA and CDR2 YSYEKL. Deletions cut 4 bases from V and 0 bases from J, with 13 bases between. The CDR3 is 15 residues long. DNA for the CDR3: TGCGCCAGCAGCCCCAGGACAGATTCCTCCTACGAGCAGTACTTC. This gives the protein CASSPRTDSSYEQYF.

This sequence joins TRBV27 and TRBJ1-1, with a tentative D call TRBD1 (5 bases). The CDR3 spans 16 residues. Germline CDR1 MNHEY, CDR2 SMNVEV (reference sequence). Trimming removed 2 bases from V and 4 bases from J, with 17 bases in between. CDR3 coding DNA: TGTGCCAGCAGTTTACGCTGGGGCCAGGGAGGCACTGAAGCTTTCTTT. It specifies CASSLRWGQGGTEAFF.

This clone was seen a handful of times. The sample contains more than one DNA sequence encoding this CDR3. V gene TRBV19 combines with J gene TRBJ2-7; 10 bases are a match to TRBD2. V shed 3 bases, J shed 2 bases, and the junction held 1 base outside the gene matches. CDR1 and CDR2 (germline): LNHDA, SQIVND (reference sequence). This CDR3 has 14 residues. The CDR3 sequence is CASSISGGTYEQYF. CDR3 DNA sequence: TGTGCCAGTAGTATTAGCGGGGGGACCTACGAGCAGTACTTC.

This chain connects TRBV5-6 to TRBJ2-1; 10 bases align to TRBD1. The CDR3 covers 14 residues. V was clipped by 3 bases and J by 7 bases; unmatched bases: 4. Looked up from germline, CDR1 is SGHDT and CDR2 is YYEEEE. CDR3 DNA sequence: TGTGCCAGCAGCTGGGGGACAGGGGTGAATGAGCAGTTCTTC. This gives the protein CASSWGTGVNEQFF.

This sequence joins TRBV27 and TRBJ1-1, with 10 bases that match TRBD1. The ends lost 4 bases at V and 4 bases at J; junction bases unmatched: 3. The germline gives CDR1 MNHEY, CDR2 SMNVEV (reference sequence). The CDR3 is 14 amino acids. The CDR3 DNA follows: TGTGCCAGCAGTTACGGACAGGGGGGCACTGAAGCTTTCTTT. Encoded protein: CASSYGQGGTEAFF.

This rearrangement joins TRBV4-1 to TRBJ2-7; D gene unclear. V was pared by 5 bases and J by 0 bases, with 8 bases between. This CDR3 is built from 13 residues. Germline loops: CDR1 MGHRA, CDR2 YSYEKL. CDR3 loop: CASSYSSSYEQYF. Here the CDR3 DNA reads TGCGCCAGCAGCTACTCTAGCTCCTACGAGCAGTACTTC.

This chain links TRBV4-2 with TRBJ2-5; possibly TRBD1 or TRBD2 for D (6 bases each). CDR3 size: 17 residues. Germline CDR1 is LGHNA and CDR2 is YNFKEQ. Trimming removed 4 bases from V and 4 bases from J, with 22 bases in between. CDR3 sequence: CASSRPLIGGSPETQYF. The CDR3 DNA follows: TGTGCCAGCAGCCGGCCCCTGATAGGGGGGTCCCCAGAGACCCAGTACTTC.

The J gene is TRBJ2-7, the V gene TRBV11-2, with D hard to call. In germline, CDR1 is SGHAT, CDR2 FQNNGV. The CDR3 is 14 residues long. With 1 base removed from V and 0 bases from J, the gap between germline ends came to 7 bases. CDR3 loop: CASSLGVSSYEQYF. Here the CDR3 DNA reads TGTGCCAGCAGCTTAGGGGTCAGCTCCTACGAGCAGTACTTC.

The J gene is TRBJ2-5, the V gene TRBV15, with D maybe TRBD2 (6 bases). V gave up 5 bases and J gave up 4 bases, with 17 bases separating them. The V gene's germline CDR1 is LNHNV and CDR2 YYDKDF (reference sequence). The CDR3 covers 15 residues. The CDR3 loop reads CATSDTGRGIETQYF. In nucleotides, the CDR3 is TGTGCCACCAGCGACACAGGTCGCGGGATAGAGACCCAGTACTTC.

V gene TRBV13 combines with J gene TRBJ1-4; TRBD1 matches at 10 bases. V lost 4 bases to trimming and J lost 7 bases; unmatched junction nucleotides: 12. The CDR3 extends over 17 amino acids. Germline-derived CDR1 and CDR2 are PRHDT and FYEKMQ (reference sequence). The CDR3 is CASSSRIMGQGIEKLFF. The CDR3 bases are TGTGCCAGCAGCTCACGGATTATGGGACAGGGGATTGAAAAACTGTTTTTT. Full variable domain (remainder filled in from reference TRBV13 and TRBJ1-4): AAGVIQSPRHLIKEKRETATLKCYPIPRHDTVYWYQQGPGQDPQFLISFYEKMQSDKGSIPDRFSAQQFSDYHSELNMSSLELGDSALYFCASSSRIMGQGIEKLFFGSGTQLSVL.

This chain connects TRBV5-6 to TRBJ1-1, with D hard to call. The CDR3 length is 13 residues. Trimming cost V 4 bases and J 3 bases, with 10 bases left between them. Looked up from germline, CDR1 is SGHDT and CDR2 is YYEEEE. The CDR3 DNA follows: TGTGCCAGCAGCGGAGGTTCTTACACTGAAGCTTTCTTT. Translated: CASSGGSYTEAFF. The full variable domain, with the rest looked up from reference TRBV5-6 and TRBJ1-1, is DAGVTQSPTHLIKTRGQQVTLRCSPKSGHDTVSWYQQALGQGPQFIFQYYEEEERQRGNFPDRFSGHQFPNYSSELNVNALLLGDSALYLCASSGGSYTEAFFGQGTRLTVV.

This chain connects TRBV10-1 to TRBJ2-7, with D tentatively TRBD1 or TRBD2 (5 bases each). Germline V gene sequence: CDR1 WNHNN, CDR2 SYGVQD (reference sequence). Trimming took off 0 bases at V and 2 bases at J, with 17 bases between the two ends. The CDR3 runs 17 residues. Here the CDR3 reads CASSESGVTSSPYEQYF. Written as DNA, the CDR3 is TGCGCCAGCAGTGAGTCGGGGGTCACAAGCTCCCCCTACGAGCAGTACTTC.

The rearrangement uses TRBV27 and TRBJ2-1; 11 bases align to TRBD1. V was pared by 8 bases and J by 8 bases, with 2 bases of the junction left unmatched. CDR1 is MNHEY, CDR2 SMNVEV, per germline (reference sequence). The CDR3 loop spans 12 amino acids. The CDR3 nucleotides are TGTGCCAGCGGGACAGGGGGTTATGAGCAGTTCTTC. Translation: CASGTGGYEQFF.

The CDR3, as DNA: TGTGCCAGCAGCATGAGAGGGGGGGATACGCAGTATTTT. Its protein is CASSMRGGDTQYF. V is TRBV7-2 and J is TRBJ2-3, with D perhaps TRBD1 or TRBD2 (6 bases each). Trimming pared 5 bases from V and 6 bases from J, leaving 12 bases between. CDR3 length: 13 amino acids. Germline V gives CDR1 SGHTA, CDR2 FQGNSA.

With respect to this clone: At the DNA level, this CDR3 is encoded by other sequences in the same sample as well. The rearrangement links TRBV19 to TRBJ2-2, with D unresolved. The CDR3 contains 13 residues. Deletions cut 5 bases from V and 3 bases from J, with 7 bases between. Germline loops: CDR1 LNHDA, CDR2 SQIVND (reference sequence). The DNA of the CDR3 is TGTGCCAGTAGTCCACAGTACACCGGGGAGCTGTTTTTT. Translation: CASSPQYTGELFF.

Concerning this clone: Other DNA sequences of this sample code for an identical CDR3. The V and J genes are TRBV13 and TRBJ2-7; 9 nucleotides align to TRBD1. Germline-derived CDR1 and CDR2 are PRHDT and FYEKMQ (reference sequence). This CDR3 spans 15 amino acids. Losses at the gene ends were 6 bases for V and 2 bases for J; bases not matched to a gene: 8. The CDR3 DNA follows: TGTGCCAGCAGTCCACCGGGACAGGGACCCTACGAGCAGTACTTC. Protein sequence: CASSPPGQGPYEQYF.

The chain joins TRBV9 to TRBJ1-6, with D hard to call. V was shortened by 4 bases and J by 14 bases, with 16 bases between the two germline ends. This CDR3 spans 13 amino acids. Germline CDR1 is SGDLS and CDR2 is YYNGEE. The CDR3 sequence is CASSPAEAQSLHF. DNA of the CDR3: TGTGCCAGCAGCCCCGCGGAGGCGCAATCCCTCCACTTT.

Only one count was recorded for this clone. The V and J genes are TRBV11-3 and TRBJ1-1; the D gene is possibly TRBD1 (5 bases). Germline values: CDR1 SGHNT, CDR2 YENEEA. The CDR3 is made up of 13 amino acids. Trimming took 4 bases from V and 4 from J, leaving 10 bases between them. CDR3 nucleotides: TGTGCCAGCAGCTACGGGGCGGGCACTGAAGCTTTCTTT. This gives the protein CASSYGAGTEAFF.

The chain couples TRBV18 to TRBJ2-7; 7 bases align to TRBD1. The length of the CDR3 is 16 residues. CDR1 is KGHSH and CDR2 is LQKENI in the germline V gene. After removal of 4 bases from V and 2 bases from J, the junction contained 11 bases not matched to a gene. CDR3 DNA: TGTGCCAGCTCACTAAAGGACAGGTCCGTTACCTACGAGCAGTACTTC. This sequence encodes CASSLKDRSVTYEQYF.

V and J are TRBV27 and TRBJ2-1; D perhaps matches TRBD1 (5 bases). V lost 6 bases and J lost 5, with 23 bases in between. The CDR3 runs to 17 residues. Germline assignment: CDR1 MNHEY and CDR2 SMNVEV (reference sequence). DNA for the CDR3: TGTGCCAGCAGCCCCATCGGTGGGGCAGGGTTGGACAATGAGCAGTTCTTC. Translating it yields CASSPIGGAGLDNEQFF.

V usage is TRBV11-2 and J usage is TRBJ2-7, with D unresolved. The CDR3 consists of 13 residues. Germline V lookup: CDR1 SGHAT, CDR2 FQNNGV. V lost 11 bases, J lost 0 bases, and 14 bases lay in between. The CDR3 nucleotides read TGTGCCGTCCTAAGCTTGGGCTCCTACGAGCAGTACTTC. This translates into CAVLSLGSYEQYF. The full variable domain, with the rest looked up from reference TRBV11-2 and TRBJ2-7, is EAGVAQSPRYKIIEKRQSVAFWCNPISGHATLYWYQQILGQGPKLLIQFQNNGVVDDSQLPKDRFSAERLKGVDSTLKIQPAKLEDSAVYLCAVLSLGSYEQYFGPGTRLTVT.